A single sample is the source of the 19 T cell receptor beta chains below, sequenced in a study of cytomegalovirus exposure and HLA in healthy donors. PCR employed 60 Vbeta and 13 Jbeta primers. Generated by immunoSEQ multiplex PCR, the TCRdb table keeps only in-frame clones and is missing some. The repertoire holds over 200,000 clones, with around 80% as singletons. Sequencing input: PBMCs. These receptors all stem from an older woman in good health and CMV-seropositive.

The rearrangement links TRBV28 to TRBJ1-3; D unresolved. V was clipped by 6 bases and J by 0 bases, with 12 bases between them. CDR3 length equals 15 residues. CDR1 and CDR2 from the germline V gene are MDHEN and SYDVKM. The CDR3 spells CASSPQLRSGNTIYF. Here the CDR3 DNA reads TGTGCCAGCAGCCCACAGCTCCGCTCTGGAAACACCATATATTTT.

The rearrangement joins TRBV2 to TRBJ2-1; 7 bases match TRBD1. V lost 7 bases and J lost 7; bases outside the gene matches: 7. This CDR3 spans 13 amino acids. Germline values: CDR1 SNHLY, CDR2 FYNNEI. CDR3 residues: CASMTGLLNEQFF. The CDR3 DNA reads as TGTGCCAGCATGACAGGGTTATTAAATGAGCAGTTCTTC.

The CDR3 DNA sequence: TGTGCCAGCAGCTTAAGGCTAGCGGGGGGCATCACAGATACGCAGTATTTT. This encodes CASSLRLAGGITDTQYF. V gene TRBV7-2 combines with J gene TRBJ2-3, with 11 bases aligning to TRBD2. Germline V gene data show CDR1 as SGHTA and CDR2 as FQGNSA. V lost 2 bases and J lost 2; bases outside the gene matches: 6. This CDR3 has 17 amino acids.

The chain couples TRBV6-1 to TRBJ2-7; unclear D gene. The CDR3 consists of 13 residues. Between the trimmed V and J ends, which lost 8 bases and 3 bases, there was a span of 14 bases. Germline lookup yields CDR1 MNHNS and CDR2 SASEGT. DNA of the CDR3: TGTGCCAGCTGCAGTCATACGAACTACGAGCAGTACTTC. This gives the protein CASCSHTNYEQYF.

V is TRBV6-1 and J is TRBJ1-1; D is unresolved. Deletions cut 4 bases from V and 3 bases from J, with 9 bases between. The germline V gene encodes CDR1 MNHNS and CDR2 SASEGT. The CDR3 has 13 residues. The chain's CDR3 is CASSGEVYTEAFF. CDR3 DNA: TGTGCCAGCAGTGGGGAGGTTTACACTGAAGCTTTCTTT.

Details on this clone: The same CDR3 is also encoded by other DNA sequences in this sample. V gene TRBV28 combines with J gene TRBJ1-5; 7 bases are a match to TRBD1. CDR3 length: 15 amino acids. Germline-derived CDR1 and CDR2 are MDHEN and SYDVKM. Unmatched junction bases numbered 2, after V lost 2 bases and J lost 1 base. In DNA form, the CDR3 reads TGTGCCAGCAGTTTAGGAGGGGGCAGCAATCAGCCCCAGCATTTT. This codes for CASSLGGGSNQPQHF.

The chain combines TRBV6-1 with TRBJ1-2; 7 nucleotides match TRBD1. Germline V gene data show CDR1 as MNHNS and CDR2 as SASEGT. This CDR3 has 15 amino acids. V lost 7 bases and J lost 4; bases outside the gene matches: 12. The CDR3 spells CASTPGQLRAYGYTF. The CDR3 DNA follows: TGTGCCAGCACCCCGGGACAGCTTAGAGCCTATGGCTACACCTTC.

Only a few counts were recorded for this clone. The gene calls are TRBV5-1 and TRBJ2-2, with 11 bases that match TRBD1. Per the germline V gene, CDR1 is SGHRS and CDR2 is YFSETQ. The junction had 5 bases not matched to a gene; V was cut back by 4 bases and J by 3 bases. The CDR3 length is 16 residues. The CDR3 sequence: CASSRRTGGYTGELFF. As DNA, the CDR3 is TGCGCCAGCAGCAGGAGGACAGGGGGCTACACCGGGGAGCTGTTTTTT. The variable domain in full, completed from reference TRBV5-1 and TRBJ2-2, reads KAGVTQTPRYLIKTRGQQVTLSCSPISGHRSVSWYQQTPGQGLQFLFEYFSETQRNKGNFPGRFSGRQFSNSRSEMNVSTLELGDSALYLCASSRRTGGYTGELFFGEGSRLTVL.

CDR3 DNA: TGTGCCAGCAGCCAAGTGGGACCGGGACTAGCATCCGAGCAGTACTTC. Its translation is CASSQVGPGLASEQYF. V is TRBV14 and J is TRBJ2-7; 9 nucleotides match TRBD2. The CDR3 runs 16 residues. With V trimmed by 1 base and J by 6 bases, 10 bases remained unmatched. CDR1 is SGHDN and CDR2 is FVKESK in the germline V gene. The complete variable domain, with remaining parts taken from reference TRBV14 and TRBJ2-7, reads EAGVTQFPSHSVIEKGQTVTLRCDPISGHDNLYWYRRVMGKEIKFLLHFVKESKQDESGMPNNRFLAERTGGTYSTLKVQPAELEDSGVYFCASSQVGPGLASEQYFGPGTRLTVT.

The chain has TRBV19 and TRBJ1-1; possible D gene TRBD1, 6 bases. Germline V gene data show CDR1 as LNHDA and CDR2 as SQIVND (reference sequence). Trimming pared 0 bases from V and 8 bases from J, leaving 19 bases between. The CDR3 is 16 residues long. CDR3 amino acids: CASSIEYGRGVSEAFF. DNA for the CDR3: TGTGCCAGTAGTATAGAGTACGGCAGGGGAGTTTCCGAAGCTTTCTTT.

This chain joins TRBV4-1 and TRBJ1-2, with 8 bases fitting TRBD1. The germline V gene has CDR1 MGHRA and CDR2 YSYEKL. This CDR3 is built from 16 residues. V shed 0 bases and J 3 bases; nucleotides not matched to a gene: 6. CDR3 in amino acids: CASSQEGSGGHYGYTF. In DNA, the CDR3 is TGCGCCAGCAGCCAAGAGGGATCAGGGGGCCACTATGGCTACACCTTC.

The J gene is TRBJ2-3, the V gene TRBV9; D is unresolved. The germline V gene encodes CDR1 SGDLS and CDR2 YYNGEE. Trimming took off 4 bases at V and 4 bases at J, with 13 bases between the two ends. The CDR3 runs to 14 residues. CDR3 in DNA: TGTGCCAGCAGCCCTCGGTCGGTTGCAGATACGCAGTATTTT. It specifies CASSPRSVADTQYF.

This clone has more than one count but fewer than ten. The chain is built from TRBV18 and TRBJ1-1, with a tentative D call TRBD1 (6 bases). There are 12 residues in the CDR3. From germline, CDR1 is KGHSH and CDR2 LQKENI. V shed 6 bases and J shed 5 bases, with 10 bases lying between them. The CDR3 protein is CASSEQGTEAFF. CDR3 DNA: TGTGCCAGCTCGGAACAGGGAACTGAAGCTTTCTTT.

This clone was picked up one time. The chain has TRBV5-1 and TRBJ2-1, with 14 bases identical to TRBD2. V was clipped by 7 bases and J by 7 bases; unmatched bases: 4. Germline CDR1 SGHRS, CDR2 YFSETQ. The CDR3 has 14 amino acids. The CDR3 sequence is CASGLAGGKNEQFF. The CDR3 DNA is TGCGCCAGCGGACTAGCGGGAGGAAAGAATGAGCAGTTCTTC. Combining the CDR3 with reference TRBV5-1 and TRBJ2-1 gives the whole variable domain KAGVTQTPRYLIKTRGQQVTLSCSPISGHRSVSWYQQTPGQGLQFLFEYFSETQRNKGNFPGRFSGRQFSNSRSEMNVSTLELGDSALYLCASGLAGGKNEQFFGPGTRLTVL.

The chain employs TRBV7-2 and TRBJ1-2, with TRBD1 matching over 7 bases. The CDR3 consists of 17 residues. V trimming: 2 bases; J trimming: 2 bases; junction bases outside the gene matches: 11. CDR1 and CDR2 (germline): SGHTA, FQGNSA. In nucleotides, the CDR3 is TGTGCCAGCAGCTTAATGGCGGCAGGGGGTACGAACTATGGCTACACCTTC. Its protein product is CASSLMAAGGTNYGYTF.

The rearrangement joins TRBV4-1 to TRBJ1-3; D not certain. Trimming pared 1 base from V and 1 base from J, leaving 17 bases between. Germline CDR1 and CDR2: MGHRA and YSYEKL. This CDR3 contains 18 residues. The CDR3 bases are TGCGCCAGCAGCCAAGGGCTGGCCCGGCGGGCTTCTGGAAACACCATATATTTT. Translating gives CASSQGLARRASGNTIYF.

The V gene is TRBV15, the J gene TRBJ1-2, with a weak D call TRBD1 (6 bases). The CDR3 sequence is 15 residues long. The germline V and J ends were trimmed by 0 bases and 4 bases, with 12 bases remaining between them. The V gene's germline CDR1 is LNHNV and CDR2 YYDKDF (reference sequence). The CDR3 loop reads CATSRDAGVGYGYTF. For the CDR3, the DNA is TGTGCCACCAGCAGAGATGCAGGGGTGGGCTATGGCTACACCTTC. Supplemented by reference TRBV15 and TRBJ1-2, the full variable domain reads DAMVIQNPRYQVTQFGKPVTLSCSQTLNHNVMYWYQQKSSQAPKLLFHYYDKDFNNEADTPDNFQSRRPNTSFCFLDIRSPGLGDTAMYLCATSRDAGVGYGYTFGSGTRLTVV.

V and J are TRBV5-1 and TRBJ1-5, with D possibly matching TRBD1 (6 bases). The CDR3 sequence is 15 residues long. The ends were cut back, 0 bases at V and 4 bases at J, with 11 bases in the middle. Germline CDR1 SGHRS, CDR2 YFSETQ. CDR3 loop: CASSLGGTSNQPQHF. In nucleotides, the CDR3 is TGCGCCAGCAGCTTGGGGGGGACATCTAATCAGCCCCAGCATTTT.

This clone is a singleton in its sample. The chain combines TRBV5-4 with TRBJ2-2; 9 bases are a match to TRBD2. Germline values: CDR1 SGHNT, CDR2 YYREEE (reference sequence). J was trimmed by 1 base and V by 7 bases; bases with no gene match: 2. The CDR3 consists of 14 residues. As DNA, the CDR3 is TGTGCCAGCCTTAGCGGGGGGAACACCGGGGAGCTGTTTTTT. Encoded protein: CASLSGGNTGELFF.